This TCR beta chain was sequenced for a study of post-analysis software for immune sequencing data. This CDR3 spans 20 amino acids. Losses at the gene ends were 2 bases for V and 4 bases for J; bases not matched to a gene: 12. From germline, CDR1 is MGHRA and CDR2 YSYEKL. Concerning this clonotype itself: The antigen remains unidentified.

Built from TCR beta cDNA, the libraries had unique molecular identifiers in them. Input of roughly 0.85 to 11 million T cells yielded a few hundred thousand cDNA molecules. One entry per CDR3 protein, called by TCRdb with MiXCR from the PCR reads. The table has about 820,000 distinct CDR3 sequences, under 70% seen once. Regarding the study as a whole: Relative to controls, patients had five TRBV segments at higher frequency, with TRBV5-6, TRBV5-1 and TRBV20-1 among these. The authors found that F measure strongly co-clustered same-batch samples. Relative to controls, patients with multiple sclerosis showed significantly lower normalized Chao1 diversity.

This clonotype was sampled from a girl between 10 and 17 years old with multiple sclerosis. V is TRBV4-1 and J is TRBJ2-6; TRBD1 aligns across 12 bases. The source material was blood. CDR3 sequence: CASSQYQPGQGALGANVLTF. The DNA of the CDR3 is TGCGCCAGCAGCCAATATCAACCGGGACAGGGGGCTCTGGGGGCCAACGTCCTGACTTTC.